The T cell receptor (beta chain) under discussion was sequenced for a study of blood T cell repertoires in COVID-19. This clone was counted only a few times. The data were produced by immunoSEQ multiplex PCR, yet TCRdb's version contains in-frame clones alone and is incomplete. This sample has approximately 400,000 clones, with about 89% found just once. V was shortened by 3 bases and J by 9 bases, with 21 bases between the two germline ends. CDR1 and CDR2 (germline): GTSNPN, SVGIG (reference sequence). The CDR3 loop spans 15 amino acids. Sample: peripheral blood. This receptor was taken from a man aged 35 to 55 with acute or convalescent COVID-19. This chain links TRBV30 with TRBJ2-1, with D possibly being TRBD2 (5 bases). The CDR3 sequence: CAWRTLPRETGEQFF. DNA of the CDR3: TGTGCCTGGAGGACTCTCCCAAGGGAGACGGGTGAGCAGTTCTTC. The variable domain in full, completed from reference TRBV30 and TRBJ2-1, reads SQTIHQWPATLVQPVGSPLSLECTVEGTSNPNLYWYRQAAGRGLQLLFYSVGIGQISSEVPQNLSASRPQDRQFILSSKKLLLSDSGFYLCAWRTLPRETGEQFFGPGTRLTVL.